This T cell receptor beta chain comes out of a study of blood T cells in healthy people across ages. The authors ran a second PCR of about 7 to 11 cycles using a sample-barcoded 5' primer and a J-beta primer mix. TCRdb processed the 5' RACE reads anew with MiXCR; each CDR3 protein has one entry. Among 650,000 to 900,000 distinct CDR3 sequences, approximately 59% were seen once, and the ten largest hold 28%. Total RNA extracted from each sample amounted to at least 6 micrograms. V lost 5 bases to trimming and J lost 13 bases, with 18 bases between them. From germline, CDR1 is PRHDT and CDR2 FYEKMQ (reference sequence). The CDR3 contains 13 residues.

The sequencing input was blood. The sequence came from a young man in good health. The chain joins TRBV13 to TRBJ2-1; D is undetermined. CDR3 bases: TGTGCCAGCAGCCGACGCAGTTCAGAGACCCAGTTCTTC. This sequence encodes CASSRRSSETQFF.